The source of this T cell receptor beta chain is a study of CD8 T cells in ankylosing spondylitis. Germline CDR1 MNHEY, CDR2 SVGAGI. The CDR3 is 17 residues long. J was trimmed by 6 bases and V by 2 bases; bases with no gene match: 9. TCRdb analysed the 5' RACE reads with MiXCR anew, one entry per CDR3 protein. The sample includes a few hundred thousand distinct CDR3 sequences, roughly 18% of them seen just once. The rearrangement joins TRBV6-5 to TRBJ2-3, with TRBD2 matching over 12 bases. Sequencing was done on a sample of blood, either unsorted or a sorted T cell fraction (not recorded which). This clonotype was obtained from a male donor with ankylosing spondylitis or in good health (not recorded which). The CDR3 is CASSYVLAGGGVDTQYF. The CDR3 coding sequence is TGTGCCAGCAGTTACGTCCTAGCGGGAGGGGGCGTTGATACGCAGTATTTT.